This record looks at one TCR beta chain sequence and its context. This entry comes from a study of blood T cells in healthy people across ages. Background on the study: T cells yielded about one barcoded beta molecule per two cells through template switching.

Trimming took 3 bases from V and 4 from J; bases not matched to a gene: 20. This CDR3 comprises 22 residues. Germline V CDR1 and CDR2: SGHTA, FQGTGA. Primers used in a second PCR of about 7 to 12 cycles were a sample-barcoded 5' primer and a J-beta primer mix. TCRdb re-called the 5' RACE reads through MiXCR, storing one row per CDR3 protein. The data contain some 550,000 distinct CDR3 sequences, 40% to 50% of them singletons. What was sequenced was blood. This TCR was recovered from an elderly man in good health. The chain uses TRBV7-3 and TRBJ2-6; 11 bases agree with TRBD1. Written as DNA, the CDR3 is TGTGCCAGCAGCTTTAGGGCTACCACCGGGACAGGGGGACCTCTGGGGGCCAACGTCCTGACTTTC. It yields the protein CASSFRATTGTGGPLGANVLTF. The entire variable domain, with the rest obtained from reference TRBV7-3 and TRBJ2-6, is as follows: GAGVSQTPSNKVTEKGKYVELRCDPISGHTALYWYRQSLGQGPEFLIYFQGTGAADDSGLPNDRFFAVRPEGSVSTLKIQRTERGDSAVYLCASSFRATTGTGGPLGANVLTFGAGSRLTVL.